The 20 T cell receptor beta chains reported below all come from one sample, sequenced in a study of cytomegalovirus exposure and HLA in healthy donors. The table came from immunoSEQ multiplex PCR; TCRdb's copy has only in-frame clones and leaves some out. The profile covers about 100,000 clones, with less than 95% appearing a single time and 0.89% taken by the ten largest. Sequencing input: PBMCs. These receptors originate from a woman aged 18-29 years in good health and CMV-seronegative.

The CDR3 DNA reads TGTGCCAGCAGTCCACGACAGGGACGGGTAGACACTGAAGCTTTCTTT. Translation: CASSPRQGRVDTEAFF. This rearrangement joins TRBV28 to TRBJ1-1; 7 bases are shared with TRBD1. There are 16 residues in the CDR3. J gave up 3 bases and V 5 bases, and 12 bases lay outside the gene matches. Germline V gene sequence: CDR1 MDHEN, CDR2 SYDVKM.

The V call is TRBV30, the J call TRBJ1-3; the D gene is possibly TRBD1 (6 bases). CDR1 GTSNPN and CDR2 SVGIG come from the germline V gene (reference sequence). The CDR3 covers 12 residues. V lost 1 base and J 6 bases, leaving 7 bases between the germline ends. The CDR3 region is CAWSGGQNTIYF. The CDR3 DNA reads TGTGCCTGGAGTGGGGGACAAAACACCATATATTTT.

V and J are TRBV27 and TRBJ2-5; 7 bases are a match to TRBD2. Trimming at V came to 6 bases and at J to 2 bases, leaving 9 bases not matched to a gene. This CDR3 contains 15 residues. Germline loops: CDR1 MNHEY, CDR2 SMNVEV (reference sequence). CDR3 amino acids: CASRPAGNPQETQYF. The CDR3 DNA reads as TGTGCCAGCAGACCAGCGGGGAATCCTCAAGAGACCCAGTACTTC.

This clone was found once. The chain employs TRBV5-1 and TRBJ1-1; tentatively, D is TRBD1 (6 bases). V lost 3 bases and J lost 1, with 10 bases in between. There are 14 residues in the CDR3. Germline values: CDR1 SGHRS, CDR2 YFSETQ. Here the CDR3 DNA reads TGCGCCAGCAGCTCGGGACACCAGAACACTGAAGCTTTCTTT. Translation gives CASSSGHQNTEAFF.

CDR3 protein: CASSAVETGGYTF. The DNA of the CDR3 is TGTGCCAGTAGTGCAGTAGAGACCGGGGGCTACACCTTC. The genes are TRBV19 and TRBJ1-2, with D unclear. V gave up 5 bases and J gave up 8 bases, with 15 bases separating them. Per germline, CDR1 LNHDA and CDR2 SQIVND (reference sequence). CDR3 length equals 13 residues.

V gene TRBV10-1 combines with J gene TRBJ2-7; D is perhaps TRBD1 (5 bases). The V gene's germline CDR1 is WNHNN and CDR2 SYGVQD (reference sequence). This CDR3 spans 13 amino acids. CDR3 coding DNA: TGCGCTATCGGACACCATTCCTCCTACGAGCAGTACTTC. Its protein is CAIGHHSSYEQYF.

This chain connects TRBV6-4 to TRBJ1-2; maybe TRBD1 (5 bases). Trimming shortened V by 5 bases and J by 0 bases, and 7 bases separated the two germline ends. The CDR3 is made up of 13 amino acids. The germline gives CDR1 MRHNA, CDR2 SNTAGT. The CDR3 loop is CASSPTANYGYTF. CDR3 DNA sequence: TGTGCCAGCAGTCCGACAGCTAACTATGGCTACACCTTC.

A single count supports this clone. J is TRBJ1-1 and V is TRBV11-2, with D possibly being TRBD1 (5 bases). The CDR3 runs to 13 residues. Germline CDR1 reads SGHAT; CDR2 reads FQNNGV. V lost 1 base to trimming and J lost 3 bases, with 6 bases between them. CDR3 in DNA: TGTGCCAGCAGCTTAGTCAGGGACACTGAAGCTTTCTTT. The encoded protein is CASSLVRDTEAFF.

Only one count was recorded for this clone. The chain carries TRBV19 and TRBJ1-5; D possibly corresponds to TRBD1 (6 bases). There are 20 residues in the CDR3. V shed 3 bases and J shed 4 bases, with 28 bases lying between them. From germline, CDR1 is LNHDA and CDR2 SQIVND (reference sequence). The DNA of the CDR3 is TGTGCCAGTAGTATTCGGTCGGGGCATGTCAGGGGCTCCGGTAATCAGCCCCAGCATTTT. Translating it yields CASSIRSGHVRGSGNQPQHF.

CDR3 DNA: TGTGCCAGCAGCCAGACCTCTACAGGGTTGAGAGAGACCCAGTACTTC. Translated, it gives CASSQTSTGLRETQYF. The chain has TRBV7-2 and TRBJ2-5; tentatively, D is TRBD1 (6 bases). CDR3 size: 16 residues. The V gene's germline CDR1 is SGHTA and CDR2 FQGNSA. Trimming cost V 5 bases and J 4 bases, with 20 bases left between them. Using reference TRBV7-2 and TRBJ2-5 for the parts outside the CDR3, the full variable domain is GAGVSQSPSNKVTEKGKDVELRCDPISGHTALYWYRQSLGQGLEFLIYFQGNSAPDKSGLPSDRFSAERTGGSVSTLTIQRTQQEDSAVYLCASSQTSTGLRETQYFGPGTRLLVL.

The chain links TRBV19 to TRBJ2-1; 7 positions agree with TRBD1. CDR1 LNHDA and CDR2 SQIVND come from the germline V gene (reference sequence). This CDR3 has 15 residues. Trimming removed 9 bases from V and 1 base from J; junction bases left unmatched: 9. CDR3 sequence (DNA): TGTGCCAGCAGACGGACAGGCATATCCTACAATGAGCAGTTCTTC. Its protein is CASRRTGISYNEQFF.

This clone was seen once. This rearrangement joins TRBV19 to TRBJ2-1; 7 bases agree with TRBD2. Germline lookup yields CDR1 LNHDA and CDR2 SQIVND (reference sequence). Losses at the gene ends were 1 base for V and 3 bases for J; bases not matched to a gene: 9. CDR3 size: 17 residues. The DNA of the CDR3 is TGTGCCAGTAGTATAGGGGGCGCGGGAGTAGGCTACAATGAGCAGTTCTTC. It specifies CASSIGGAGVGYNEQFF.

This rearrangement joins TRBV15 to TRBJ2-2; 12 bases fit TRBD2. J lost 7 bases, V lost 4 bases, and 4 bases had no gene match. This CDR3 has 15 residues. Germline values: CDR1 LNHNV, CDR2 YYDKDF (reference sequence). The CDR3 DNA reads TGTGCCACCAGCACTAGCGGGGGGGTTCACGGGGAGCTGTTTTTT. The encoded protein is CATSTSGGVHGELFF.

The CDR3 reads CASSSGGQGAGQPQHF. As DNA, the CDR3 is TGTGCCAGCAGCTCCGGCGGACAGGGGGCCGGTCAGCCCCAGCATTTT. The chain combines TRBV7-2 with TRBJ1-5, with 11 bases fitting TRBD1. From germline, CDR1 is SGHTA and CDR2 FQGNSA. CDR3 length: 16 amino acids. Unmatched junction bases numbered 8, after V lost 4 bases and J lost 6 bases.

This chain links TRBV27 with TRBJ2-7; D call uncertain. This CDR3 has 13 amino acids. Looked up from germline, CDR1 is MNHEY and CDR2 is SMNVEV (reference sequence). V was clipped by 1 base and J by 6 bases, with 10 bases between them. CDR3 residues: CASSLYPGSEQYF. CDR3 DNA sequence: TGTGCCAGCAGTTTATATCCGGGTAGCGAGCAGTACTTC.

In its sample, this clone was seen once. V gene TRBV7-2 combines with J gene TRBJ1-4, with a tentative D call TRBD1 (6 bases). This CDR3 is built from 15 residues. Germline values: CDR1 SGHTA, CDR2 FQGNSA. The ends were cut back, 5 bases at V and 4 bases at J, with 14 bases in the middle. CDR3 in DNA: TGTGCCAGCAGCGCCCAGACAGGAGATAATGAAAAACTGTTTTTT. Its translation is CASSAQTGDNEKLFF.

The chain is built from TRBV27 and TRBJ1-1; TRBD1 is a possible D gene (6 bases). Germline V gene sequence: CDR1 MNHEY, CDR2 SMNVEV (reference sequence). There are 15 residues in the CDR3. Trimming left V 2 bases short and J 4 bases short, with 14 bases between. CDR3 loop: CASSLGGTFGTEAFF. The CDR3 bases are TGTGCCAGCAGTTTAGGTGGGACATTTGGCACTGAAGCTTTCTTT.

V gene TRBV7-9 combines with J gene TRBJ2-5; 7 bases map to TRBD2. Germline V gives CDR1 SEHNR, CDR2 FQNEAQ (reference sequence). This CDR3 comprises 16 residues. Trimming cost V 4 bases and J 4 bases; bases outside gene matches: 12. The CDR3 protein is CASSSRRGSRRETQYF. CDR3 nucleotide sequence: TGTGCCAGCAGCTCGCGCCGCGGGAGCAGGAGAGAGACCCAGTACTTC.

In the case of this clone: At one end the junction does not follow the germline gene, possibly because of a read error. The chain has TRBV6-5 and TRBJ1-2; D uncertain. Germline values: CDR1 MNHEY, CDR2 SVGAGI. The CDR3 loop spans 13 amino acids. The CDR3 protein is CASSYNLGEERSF. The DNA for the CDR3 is TGTGCCAGCAGTTACAATCTCGGGGAGGAAAGATCCTTC.

The CDR3 nucleotides read TGTGCCAGCAGTGACTCGGGACAGAACTATGGCTACACCTTC. This translates into CASSDSGQNYGYTF. The V gene is TRBV2, the J gene TRBJ1-2, with TRBD1 matching 7 bases. Germline V CDR1 and CDR2: SNHLY, FYNNEI. The CDR3 contains 14 residues. J gave up 2 bases and V 3 bases, and 3 bases lay outside the gene matches.